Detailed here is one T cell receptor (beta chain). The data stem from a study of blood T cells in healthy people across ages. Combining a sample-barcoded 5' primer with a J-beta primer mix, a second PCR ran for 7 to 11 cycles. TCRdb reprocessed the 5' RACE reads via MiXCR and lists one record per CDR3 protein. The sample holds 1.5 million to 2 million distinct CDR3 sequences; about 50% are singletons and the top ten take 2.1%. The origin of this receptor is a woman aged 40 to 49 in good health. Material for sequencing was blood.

The CDR3 DNA reads TGTGCCAGCGGTGGGCGGAGCACAGATACGCAGTATTTT. This codes for CASGGRSTDTQYF. V and J are TRBV5-5 and TRBJ2-3; D is unresolved. This CDR3 contains 13 residues. The germline CDR1 and CDR2 sequences are SGHKS and YYEKEE (reference sequence). V lost 7 bases, J lost 0 bases, and 9 bases lay in between.